This TCR beta chain was recovered during a study of vaccination and CD4 T cells after COVID-19. Background on the study: It was a median about 99 days after diagnosis, with a range of 35 to 161, that post-COVID samples were drawn.

As for this clonotype: The target antigen is unknown.

The study sequenced cultured CD4+ T cell DNA using the Oncomine TCR Beta short-read assay. Genomic DNA was taken out of cultured CD4+ T cells by extraction. TCRdb re-called the PCR reads with MiXCR, one entry per CDR3 protein. This table holds 15,000 to 25,000 distinct CDR3 sequences, around 45% found once. Treatment: roughly 11-day PBMC culture with coronavirus spike peptide pools or control peptides (ViraFEST assay). After expanding antigen-specific T cells with peptide pools, ViraFEST sequenced their TCRs. V was pared by 1 base and J by 1 base, with 10 bases between. The CDR3 sequence is 15 residues long. Per the germline V gene, CDR1 is SGHTA and CDR2 is FQGNSA.

V and J are TRBV7-2 and TRBJ1-1; D remains unclear. The specimen comprised CD4+ T cells from blood, cultured in vitro, sampled before SARS-CoV-2 vaccination. The receptor's source is a human donor who had recovered from COVID-19. CDR3 sequence: CASSLVPRTNTEAFF. In DNA, the CDR3 is TGTGCCAGCAGCTTAGTGCCCCGAACGAACACTGAAGCTTTCTTT.